The clone carrying this T cell receptor beta chain was picked up one time. The data are from a study of blood T cell repertoires in COVID-19. As for the study in general: Material from acute and convalescent COVID-19 was sourced from the United States, Italy and Spain. Nucleic acid was either cDNA or gDNA, and it came from T cells, B-cell-depleted T cells, or PBMCs.

In the authors' workflow: From reference gene primer amplification, estimates of nucleated cell counts were derived. Only in-frame clones appear in the TCRdb table, and some are missing; sequencing was by immunoSEQ multiplex PCR. That table supplies the V and J calls and clone size; D and trimming were determined from the DNA. The repertoire consists of under 250,000 clones, with 86% occurring once and the leading ten covering roughly 1.7%. The ends lost 3 bases at V and 7 bases at J; junction bases unmatched: 6. The CDR3 has 14 amino acids. Looked up from germline, CDR1 is MNHEY and CDR2 is SMNVEV (reference sequence). Participants came from roughly 24 US areas, aged roughly 18 to 95 years.

The origin of this receptor is a man in his forties who had recovered from COVID-19. The specimen sequenced was PBMCs or T cells enriched from blood (not recorded which). The rearrangement links TRBV27 to TRBJ2-5; 9 bases map to TRBD1. As DNA, the CDR3 is TGTGCCAGCAGTTTCGGACAGGGGCAGGGGACCCAGTACTTC. This codes for CASSFGQGQGTQYF.